These T cell receptor beta chains were read from a single sample in a study of T cell responses to AZD1222 COVID-19 vaccine. TCRdb's copy holds only in-frame clones and misses some; the assay was immunoSEQ multiplex PCR. The table has about 150,000 clones, less than 95% seen once; the top ten hold roughly 1.3%. Specimen: peripheral blood, collected on day 0 of AZD1222 vaccination. Receptor source: an adult in good health. Both conserved end residues are part of each CDR3. A D gene is named only where the DNA matches it firmly. Size tells how often a clone was seen (once, few, many) or the class of an expanded clone, and some rows leave it out.

D gene	V gene	J gene	clone size	CDR3 protein	CDR3 DNA
NA	TRBV20-1	TRBJ1-5	once	CSACAYDQPQHF	TGCAGTGCTTGTGCCTATGATCAGCCCCAGCATTTT
TRBD1	TRBV25-1	TRBJ1-5	NA	CASSDPRQGNQPQHF	TGTGCCAGCAGTGATCCTAGACAGGGAAATCAGCCCCAGCATTTT
NA	TRBV2	TRBJ1-3	NA	CARSWDANSGNTIYF	TGTGCCCGATCCTGGGACGCCAACTCTGGAAACACCATATATTTT
NA	TRBV2	TRBJ1-2	NA	CASSESSNYGYTF	TGTGCCAGCAGTGAATCATCTAACTATGGCTACACCTTC
TRBD2	TRBV5-1	TRBJ2-1	NA	CASSPGTSGTNEQFF	TGCGCCAGCAGCCCCGGGACTAGCGGGACCAATGAGCAGTTCTTC
TRBD1	TRBV28	TRBJ1-4	NA	CASSLRQGVFDEKLFF	TGTGCCAGCAGTTTACGACAGGGGGTTTTCGATGAAAAACTGTTTTTT
NA	TRBV10-3	TRBJ1-1	NA	CAISESYGGGTEAFF	TGTGCCATCAGTGAGTCTTATGGGGGAGGGACTGAAGCTTTCTTT
TRBD2	TRBV2	TRBJ2-1	NA	CASSEGLAGGLEQFF	TGTGCCAGCAGTGAGGGACTAGCGGGGGGGCTTGAGCAGTTCTTC
NA	TRBV2	TRBJ1-1	NA	CASSEALEPFF	TGTGCCAGCAGTGAAGCCCTTGAGCCTTTCTTT
TRBD1	TRBV19	TRBJ1-1	NA	CASSTGDRVNTEAFF	TGTGCCAGTAGTACTGGGGACAGGGTGAACACTGAAGCTTTCTTT
TRBD1	TRBV28	TRBJ2-1	NA	CASSGTGVDEQFF	TGTGCCAGCAGTGGGACAGGGGTCGATGAGCAGTTCTTC
NA	TRBV11-3	TRBJ1-5	NA	CASSYGPSGFLYSNQPQHF	TGTGCCAGCAGCTACGGCCCTAGTGGGTTTTTATATAGCAATCAGCCCCAGCATTTT
TRBD1	TRBV29-1	TRBJ2-2	NA	CSGGVTGTTGELFF	TGCAGCGGGGGAGTGACAGGGACCACCGGGGAGCTGTTTTTT
NA	TRBV12-5	TRBJ1-1	once	CASGVGVNTEAFF	TGTGCTAGTGGTGTTGGAGTGAACACTGAAGCTTTCTTT
TRBD1	TRBV5-1	TRBJ1-1	NA	CASSLGDSMNTEAFF	TGCGCCAGCAGCTTGGGGGACAGTATGAACACTGAAGCTTTCTTT
TRBD1	TRBV19	TRBJ1-2	NA	CASMSWTGGRHGYTF	TGTGCCAGTATGTCGTGGACAGGGGGGCGGCATGGCTACACCTTC
TRBD1	TRBV15	TRBJ1-4	NA	CATSRDRGNEKLFF	TGTGCCACCAGCAGGGACAGGGGTAACGAAAAACTGTTTTTT
NA	TRBV19	TRBJ1-2	NA	CASSSSSGPLVPHGYTF	TGTGCCAGTAGTAGTTCCTCCGGGCCCTTGGTACCCCATGGCTACACCTTC
NA	TRBV11-2	TRBJ2-3	NA	CASSGRHHSTDTQYF	TGTGCCAGCAGCGGTAGACACCATAGCACAGATACGCAGTATTTT
NA	TRBV5-1	TRBJ2-1	NA	CASSLSVGSSYNEQFF	TGCGCCAGCAGCTTGTCGGTGGGGAGCTCCTACAATGAGCAGTTCTTC
TRBD2	TRBV18	TRBJ2-1	NA	CASSPSGSQGYNEQFF	TGTGCCAGCTCACCTAGCGGGAGTCAAGGCTACAATGAGCAGTTCTTC
TRBD1	TRBV30	TRBJ1-2	NA	CAWTRTGANYGYTF	TGTGCCTGGACCCGGACAGGGGCTAACTATGGCTACACCTTC
NA	TRBV28	TRBJ2-1	NA	CASSNREQFF	TGTGCCAGCTCCAACAGGGAGCAGTTCTTC
NA	TRBV6-5	TRBJ1-2	NA	CASSSGLGSGYTF	TGTGCCAGCAGTTCGGGCCTAGGGAGTGGCTACACCTTC
NA	TRBV7-3	TRBJ2-1	few	CASSPASASSYNEQFF	TGTGCCAGCAGCCCTGCCAGCGCAAGCTCCTACAATGAGCAGTTCTTC
NA	TRBV24-1	TRBJ1-1	NA	CATATANTEAFF	TGTGCCACCGCTACAGCGAACACTGAAGCTTTCTTT
NA	TRBV6-5	TRBJ1-3	NA	CASSYSGDSGNTIYF	TGTGCCAGCAGTTACTCCGGAGACTCTGGAAACACCATATATTTT
NA	TRBV19	TRBJ1-2	NA	CASTSDYGYTF	TGTGCCAGTACCTCAGACTATGGCTACACCTTC
NA	TRBV5-1	TRBJ1-2	NA	CASSVDLPLGYGYTF	TGCGCCAGCAGCGTGGACCTACCATTGGGCTATGGCTACACCTTC
TRBD2	TRBV28	TRBJ2-5	NA	CASSSEGLGGTTQYF	TGTGCCAGCAGTTCCGAAGGACTGGGGGGGACGACCCAGTACTTC
NA	TRBV6-1	TRBJ2-2	NA	CASSEGVSYTGELFF	TGTGCCAGCAGTGAAGGGGTTTCGTACACCGGGGAGCTGTTTTTT
NA	TRBV19	TRBJ1-5	NA	CASSVDSHQPQHF	TGTGCCAGTTCCGTTGACAGCCATCAGCCCCAGCATTTT
NA	TRBV12-5	TRBJ1-1	NA	CASLKGTEAFF	TGTGCTAGTTTGAAGGGGACGGAAGCTTTCTTT
NA	TRBV15	TRBJ1-5	few	CATSGRGPNQPQHF	TGTGCCACCAGCGGCCGAGGGCCCAATCAGCCCCAGCATTTT
NA	TRBV29-1	TRBJ2-1	NA	CSIGHSEQFF	TGCAGCATCGGGCACAGTGAGCAGTTCTTC
NA	TRBV11-2	TRBJ1-1	NA	CASSLIRNTEAFF	TGTGCCAGCAGCTTAATCAGGAACACTGAAGCTTTCTTT
NA	TRBV3-1/TRBV3-2	TRBJ1-3	NA	CASTIGIDSGNTIYF	TGTGCCAGCACCATCGGTATTGACTCTGGAAACACCATATATTTT
TRBD1	TRBV19	TRBJ2-5	NA	CASSITGARETQYF	TGTGCCAGTAGTATCACAGGGGCCCGAGAGACCCAGTACTTC
TRBD1	TRBV7-8	TRBJ1-4	NA	CASSWTGFNEKLFF	TGTGCCAGCAGCTGGACAGGGTTTAATGAAAAACTGTTTTTT
NA	TRBV9	TRBJ1-1	NA	CASSGRGDTEAFF	TGTGCCAGCAGCGGACGGGGGGACACTGAAGCTTTCTTT
NA	TRBV11-2	TRBJ2-2	few	CASSPGGPEGELFF	TGTGCCAGCAGCCCAGGGGGGCCGGAGGGGGAGCTGTTTTTT
NA	TRBV21-1	TRBJ1-5	few	CASTKSQRGQGEQPQHF	TGTGCCAGCACCAAATCCCAAAGGGGACAGGGGGAGCAGCCCCAGCATTTT
TRBD1	TRBV5-1	TRBJ2-5	NA	CASSFAGTGRETQYF	TGCGCCAGCAGCTTCGCAGGGACAGGGCGGGAGACCCAGTACTTC
NA	TRBV9	TRBJ1-4	NA	CASSVDREGEKLFF	TGTGCCAGCAGCGTAGATAGGGAAGGCGAAAAACTGTTTTTT
TRBD2	TRBV19	TRBJ2-1	NA	CASSTPSVREGHLNEQFF	TGTGCCAGTAGTACCCCTAGTGTGAGGGAGGGCCATTTGAATGAGCAGTTCTTC
NA	TRBV12-3/TRBV12-4	TRBJ1-1	NA	CASSLSGNTEAFF	TGTGCCAGCAGTTTATCCGGGAACACTGAAGCTTTCTTT
TRBD2	TRBV28	TRBJ2-5	NA	CASSEGLAEAQYF	TGTGCCAGCAGCGAGGGACTAGCAGAGGCCCAGTACTTC
TRBD2	TRBV6-4	TRBJ2-1	few	CASSEGGLADYNEQFF	TGTGCCAGCAGTGAAGGAGGACTAGCGGATTACAATGAGCAGTTCTTC
TRBD1	TRBV2	TRBJ1-6	NA	CASSGGQGVNNSPLHF	TGTGCCAGCAGTGGCGGACAGGGTGTGAATAATTCACCCCTCCACTTT
NA	TRBV29-1	TRBJ2-3	NA	CSVEEFTDTQYF	TGCAGCGTTGAAGAATTCACAGATACGCAGTATTTT
NA	TRBV21-1	TRBJ1-1	NA	CASSAGDRGSPEAFF	TGTGCCAGCAGCGCCGGGGACAGGGGGAGCCCTGAAGCTTTCTTT
NA	TRBV3-1/TRBV3-2	TRBJ1-4	NA	CASSQDGGGEKLFF	TGTGCCAGCAGCCAAGATGGTGGGGGAGAAAAACTGTTTTTT
NA	TRBV6-2/TRBV6-3	TRBJ2-1	once	CASSYGRVSVDEQFF	TGTGCCAGCAGTTACGGTCGAGTGAGCGTCGATGAGCAGTTCTTC
NA	TRBV28	TRBJ1-2	once	CASSLSTRGYTF	TGTGCCAGCAGTTTATCCACGAGAGGCTACACCTTC
NA	TRBV6-1	TRBJ1-6	NA	CASREEGVNSPLHF	TGTGCCAGCAGGGAAGAGGGTGTGAATTCACCCCTCCACTTT
TRBD1	TRBV6-6	TRBJ1-1	NA	CATKGAGIPEAFF	TGTGCCACGAAGGGGGCAGGGATCCCTGAAGCTTTCTTT
NA	TRBV6-1	TRBJ1-6	once	CASSEAVGTASNSPLHF	TGTGCCAGCAGTGAAGCCGTGGGCACGGCATCCAATTCACCCCTCCACTTT
NA	TRBV28	TRBJ2-2	NA	CASSLGHLTGELFF	TGTGCCAGCAGTTTGGGACACCTCACCGGGGAGCTGTTTTTT
NA	TRBV12-3/TRBV12-4	TRBJ2-5	NA	CASSLTEPETQYF	TGTGCCAGCAGTTTAACAGAGCCAGAGACCCAGTACTTC
NA	TRBV9	TRBJ1-1	NA	CASSVGGTLNTEAFF	TGTGCCAGCAGCGTAGGAGGTACATTGAACACTGAAGCTTTCTTT